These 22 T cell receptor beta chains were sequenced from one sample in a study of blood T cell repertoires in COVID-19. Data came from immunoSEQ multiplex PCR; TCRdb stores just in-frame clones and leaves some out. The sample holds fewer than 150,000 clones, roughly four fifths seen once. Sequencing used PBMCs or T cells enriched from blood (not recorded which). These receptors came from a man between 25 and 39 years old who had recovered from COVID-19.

The chain's CDR3 is CASSGPSPARYSNQPQHF. CDR3 DNA sequence: TGTGCCAGCAGTGGTCCCTCCCCGGCTAGGTATAGCAATCAGCCCCAGCATTTT. This chain joins TRBV6-1 and TRBJ1-5; D gene unclear. V was trimmed by 4 bases and J by 0 bases, leaving 19 bases between them. Looked up from germline, CDR1 is MNHNS and CDR2 is SASEGT. The CDR3 runs to 18 residues.

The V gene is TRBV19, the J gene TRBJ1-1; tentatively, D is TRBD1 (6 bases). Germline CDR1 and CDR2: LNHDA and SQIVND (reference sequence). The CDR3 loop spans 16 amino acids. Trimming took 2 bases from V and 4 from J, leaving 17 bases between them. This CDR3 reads CASSITTGGRITEAFF. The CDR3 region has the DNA TGTGCCAGTAGTATAACGACTGGGGGCCGGATCACTGAAGCTTTCTTT.

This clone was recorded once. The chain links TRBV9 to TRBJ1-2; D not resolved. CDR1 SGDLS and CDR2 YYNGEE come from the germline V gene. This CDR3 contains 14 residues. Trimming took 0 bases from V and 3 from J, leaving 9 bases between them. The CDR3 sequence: CASSVDSSYYGYTF. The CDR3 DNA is TGTGCCAGCAGCGTAGATAGCTCCTACTATGGCTACACCTTC.

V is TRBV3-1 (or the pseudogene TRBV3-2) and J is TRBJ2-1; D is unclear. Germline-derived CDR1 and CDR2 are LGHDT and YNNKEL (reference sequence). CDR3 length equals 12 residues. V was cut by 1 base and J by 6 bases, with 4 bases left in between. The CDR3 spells CASSQVLNEQFF. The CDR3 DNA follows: TGTGCCAGCAGCCAAGTTCTCAATGAGCAGTTCTTC.

CDR3 DNA: TGCGCCAGCAGCACACGTTCAGGGGAATACGAAAAACTGTTTTTT. Its protein product is CASSTRSGEYEKLFF. The chain couples TRBV5-1 to TRBJ1-4; TRBD1 might be the D (6 bases). This CDR3 has 15 amino acids. Germline V gene data show CDR1 as SGHRS and CDR2 as YFSETQ. Trimming left V 4 bases short and J 8 bases short, with 18 bases between.

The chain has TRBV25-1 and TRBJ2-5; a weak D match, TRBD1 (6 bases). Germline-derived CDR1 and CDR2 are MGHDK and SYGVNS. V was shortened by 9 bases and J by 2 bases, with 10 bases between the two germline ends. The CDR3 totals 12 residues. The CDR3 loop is CASRQEQETQYF. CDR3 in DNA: TGTGCCAGTCGACAGGAGCAAGAGACCCAGTACTTC.

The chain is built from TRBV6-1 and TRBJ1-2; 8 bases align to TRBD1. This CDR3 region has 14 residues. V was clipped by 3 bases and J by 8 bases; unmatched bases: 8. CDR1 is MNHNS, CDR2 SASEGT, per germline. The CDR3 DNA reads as TGTGCCAGCAGTGAGGGAGGACAGGGCTACGGCTACACCTTC. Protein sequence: CASSEGGQGYGYTF.

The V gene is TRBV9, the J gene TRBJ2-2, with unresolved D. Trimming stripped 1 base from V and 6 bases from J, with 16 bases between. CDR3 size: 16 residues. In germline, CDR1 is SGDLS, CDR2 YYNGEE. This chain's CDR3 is CASSVSWALHAGELFF. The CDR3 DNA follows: TGTGCCAGCAGCGTATCCTGGGCCCTACATGCCGGGGAGCTGTTTTTT.

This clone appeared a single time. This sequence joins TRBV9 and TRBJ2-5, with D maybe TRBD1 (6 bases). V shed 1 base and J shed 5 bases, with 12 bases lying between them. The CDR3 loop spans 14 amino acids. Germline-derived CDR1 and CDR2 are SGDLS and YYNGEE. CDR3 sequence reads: CASSVTGSAETQYF. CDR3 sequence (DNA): TGTGCCAGCAGCGTAACAGGGTCCGCGGAGACCCAGTACTTC.

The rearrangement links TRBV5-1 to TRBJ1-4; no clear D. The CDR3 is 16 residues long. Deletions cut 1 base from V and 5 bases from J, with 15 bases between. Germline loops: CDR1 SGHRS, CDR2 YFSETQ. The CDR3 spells CASSLSPQEVNEKLFF. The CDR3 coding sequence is TGCGCCAGCAGCTTGAGCCCTCAGGAGGTGAATGAAAAACTGTTTTTT.

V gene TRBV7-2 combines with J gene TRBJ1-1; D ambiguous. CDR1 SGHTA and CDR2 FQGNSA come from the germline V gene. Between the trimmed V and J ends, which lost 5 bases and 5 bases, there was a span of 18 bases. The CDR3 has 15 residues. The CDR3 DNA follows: TGTGCCAGCAGCCCCTCGATGGAGACGAGGACTGAAGCTTTCTTT. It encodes CASSPSMETRTEAFF.

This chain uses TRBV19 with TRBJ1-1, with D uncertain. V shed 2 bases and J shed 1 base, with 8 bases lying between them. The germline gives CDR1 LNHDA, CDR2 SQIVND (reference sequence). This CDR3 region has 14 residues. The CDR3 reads CASSIREENTEAFF. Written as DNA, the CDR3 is TGTGCCAGTAGTATAAGAGAGGAGAACACTGAAGCTTTCTTT.

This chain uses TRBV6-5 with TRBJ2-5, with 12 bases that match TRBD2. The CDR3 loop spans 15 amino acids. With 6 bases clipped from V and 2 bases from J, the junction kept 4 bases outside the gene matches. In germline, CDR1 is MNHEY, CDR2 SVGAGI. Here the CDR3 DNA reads TGTGCCAGCAGCCCCCTAGCGGGAGGGCAAGAGACCCAGTACTTC. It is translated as CASSPLAGGQETQYF.

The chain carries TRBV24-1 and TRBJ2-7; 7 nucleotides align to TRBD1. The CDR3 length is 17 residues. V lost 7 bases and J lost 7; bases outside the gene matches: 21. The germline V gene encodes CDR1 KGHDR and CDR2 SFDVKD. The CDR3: CATRGAGTEHPCGEQYV. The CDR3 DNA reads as TGTGCCACCAGGGGAGCCGGGACAGAGCATCCCTGCGGGGAGCAGTACGTC.

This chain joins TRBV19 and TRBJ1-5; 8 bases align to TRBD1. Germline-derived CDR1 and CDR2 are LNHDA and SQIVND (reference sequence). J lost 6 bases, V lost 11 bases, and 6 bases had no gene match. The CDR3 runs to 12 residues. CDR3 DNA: TGTGCCTCCAACAGGGGGGCTCAGCCCCAGCATTTT. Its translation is CASNRGAQPQHF.

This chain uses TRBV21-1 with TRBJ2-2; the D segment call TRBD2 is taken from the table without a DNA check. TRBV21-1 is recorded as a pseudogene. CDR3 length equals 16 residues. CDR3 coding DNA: TGTGCCAGCAGCCCTAGCGGGGTCGCGAACACCGGGGAGCTGTTTTTT. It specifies CASSPSGVANTGELFF.

The CDR3 reads CASSPFRDRGTDIQYF. The CDR3 DNA follows: TGTGCCAGCTCCCCCTTCCGGGACAGGGGGACGGACATTCAGTACTTC. The chain employs TRBV18 and TRBJ2-4; 11 nucleotides match TRBD1. There are 16 residues in the CDR3. J lost 8 bases, V lost 6 bases, and 12 bases had no gene match. CDR1 and CDR2 from the germline V gene are KGHSH and LQKENI.

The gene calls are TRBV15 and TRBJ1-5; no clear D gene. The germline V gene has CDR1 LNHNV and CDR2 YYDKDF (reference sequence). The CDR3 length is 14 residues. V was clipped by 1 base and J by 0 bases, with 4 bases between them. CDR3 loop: CATSRGGSNQPQHF. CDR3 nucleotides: TGTGCCACCAGCAGAGGAGGTAGCAATCAGCCCCAGCATTTT. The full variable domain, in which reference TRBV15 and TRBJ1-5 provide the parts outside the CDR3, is DAMVIQNPRYQVTQFGKPVTLSCSQTLNHNVMYWYQQKSSQAPKLLFHYYDKDFNNEADTPDNFQSRRPNTSFCFLDIRSPGLGDTAMYLCATSRGGSNQPQHFGDGTRLSIL.

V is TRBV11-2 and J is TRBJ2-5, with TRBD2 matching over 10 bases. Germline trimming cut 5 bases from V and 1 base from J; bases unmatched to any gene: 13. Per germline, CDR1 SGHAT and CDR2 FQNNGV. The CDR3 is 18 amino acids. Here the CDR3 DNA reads TGTGCCAGCAGCCTGAGGCTAGCGGGAGCTCCCACCCAAGAGACCCAGTACTTC. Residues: CASSLRLAGAPTQETQYF.

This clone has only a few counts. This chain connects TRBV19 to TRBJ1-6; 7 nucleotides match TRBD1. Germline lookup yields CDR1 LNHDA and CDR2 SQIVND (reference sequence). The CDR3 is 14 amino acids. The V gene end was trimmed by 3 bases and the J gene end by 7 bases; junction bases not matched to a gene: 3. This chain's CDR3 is CASSIGTENSPLHF. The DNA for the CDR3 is TGTGCCAGTAGTATCGGGACAGAAAATTCACCCCTCCACTTT.

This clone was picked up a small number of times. The CDR3 spells CASTEPGTLYEQYF. CDR3 bases: TGTGCCAGCACCGAACCGGGGACACTTTACGAGCAGTACTTC. The chain is built from TRBV2 and TRBJ2-7; D perhaps matches TRBD1 (6 bases). Trimming took 7 bases from V and 4 from J, leaving 17 bases between them. The germline V gene encodes CDR1 SNHLY and CDR2 FYNNEI. The CDR3 sequence is 14 residues long. The variable domain in full, with the rest retrieved from reference TRBV2 and TRBJ2-7, is EPEVTQTPSHQVTQMGQEVILRCVPISNHLYFYWYRQILGQKVEFLVSFYNNEISEKSEIFDDQFSVERPDGSNFTLKIRSTKLEDSAMYFCASTEPGTLYEQYFGPGTRLTVT.

As DNA, the CDR3 is TGCGCCAGCAGCTTGGCGACAGGGGGCAATTATGGCTACACCTTC. Amino acids: CASSLATGGNYGYTF. The gene calls are TRBV5-1 and TRBJ1-2; TRBD1 matches 10 bases. The CDR3 length is 15 residues. Per the germline V gene, CDR1 is SGHRS and CDR2 is YFSETQ. The ends lost 0 bases at V and 5 bases at J; junction bases unmatched: 4.